This T cell receptor (beta chain) was recovered during a study of response to subunit inactivated influenza vaccine (dated by TCRdb to 2016 to 2019). Describing the broader study: Deep quantitative profiling of the T cell receptor repertoire was used in the study to follow responses to a trivalent subunit inactivated influenza vaccine.

The cysteine opens and the phenylalanine closes a CDR3 of 18 amino acids. The kept DNA is CDR3 alone, 54 bases in frame from the first base. Taken from the germline V gene (reference sequence), the CDR1 and CDR2 loops are LGHDT and YNNKEL. Trimming accounts for 1 base at V and 8 bases at J, while the number of junction bases matched to no gene is 10. There are many counts of this clonotype. Its antigen is not yet known. Per-base qualities were not stored, and no clone one base away is much larger. Study-level results and caveats: According to the authors, only a limited number of new T cells may be recruited by each seasonal influenza vaccination.

The library was generated by RT-PCR. Sequencing relied on an Illumina HiSeq 2500. TCRdb reprocessing: public reads trimmed at Q25 with fastp, clones called with MiXCR, in-frame beta chains kept. Every entry covers one CDR3 protein and lists the most common genes and DNA from its rows. This sample comprises more than 450,000 distinct CDR3 sequences, around 10% of them detected only once. The ten largest make up more than 9.5% of the sample. These same data were also listed under a study on T cells expressing NK-cell markers. As that second study puts it: The TCR beta cDNA libraries were made using 5'RACE template switching, a step that added both a universal primer site and unique molecular identifiers. In sorted CD3+CD56+NKG2C+, CD3+CD56+NKG2C- and CD3+CD56-NKG2C+ T-cell subsets from several donors, TCR beta-chain repertoires were profiled. Among the eight sequenced donors, seven were HCMV-seropositive and one was HCMV-seronegative. In several experiments an anti-gammadeltaTCR antibody was added to restrict sorting to alphabetaTCR-expressing T cells. For six donors, the dominant CD3+CD56+NKG2C+ clonotypes were among the top 10 CD8+ clonotypes and accounted for about 1.0-7.5% of CD8+ T cells. Those dominant clonotypes were again the most abundant among CD3+CD56-NKG2C+ cells in several donors, at about 25-60.1%. Whether the expanded NKG2C-expressing T cell clones were specific for HCMV antigens remained unclear. Randomly selected healthy volunteers, three men and five women, were used as the eight sequenced donors. To determine HCMV serostatus, a commercial ELISA kit was used to detect HCMV-specific IgG in serum. Ficoll density gradient centrifugation was used to isolate peripheral blood mononuclear cells from blood. For about six donors, unsorted PBMC were also used to sequence bulk peripheral blood T-cell repertoires. cDNA synthesis was primed from the TCR beta constant segment, followed by two successive PCR amplification steps. Libraries were sequenced as 2 x 150 bp reads on Illumina HiSeq 2000/2500, MiSeq or NextSeq. MIGEC handled demultiplexing of the reads and grouping by UMI, while MiTCR was used to assemble and quantify clonotypes. To exclude erroneous sequences, any TCR cDNA sequence not supported by at least two reads was discarded. The tcR package was used for downstream repertoire analysis, and clonotypes were matched across fractions by CDR3 nucleotide sequence plus V segment. Antigen specificity was annotated against VDJdb with VDJmatch, allowing one amino acid substitution in CDR3.

The V and J genes are TRBV3-1 and TRBJ2-1, and TRBD2 matches 14 of the central bases. This TCR derives from a man aged 50 to 60 who received an inactivated influenza vaccine. Donor details come from another sample of the same person, matched by shared clones. This specimen consisted of PBMCs from blood, obtained on the day of vaccination. The CDR3 region reads CASSQGGLGTSGSDEQFF. The bases read TGTGCCAGCAGCCAAGGGGGCCTCGGGACTAGCGGGAGTGATGAGCAGTTCTTC.